Below, one T cell receptor beta chain is given with its context. The sample comes from a study of PD-1 blockade in mismatch repair-deficient tumors. Across the whole study: Patients had about 13 mismatch repair-deficient cancer types and were previously treated and progressing.

This CDR3 comprises 15 residues. CDR1 and CDR2 (germline): SGHRS, YFSETQ. The V segment lost 4 bases and the J segment 4 bases; nucleotides outside the gene matches: 7. Profiling relied on immunoSEQ multiplex PCR, and the TCRdb table lists in-frame clones only, not all of them. The table shows around 120,000 clones, with about 88% occurring only once. This TCR derives from an adult with mismatch repair-deficient cancer. The starting material was peripheral blood, obtained 44 weeks after starting pembrolizumab. V usage is TRBV5-1 and J usage is TRBJ2-7; 11 nucleotides agree with TRBD2. The CDR3 sequence: CASSPGASGRYEQYF. For the CDR3, the DNA is TGCGCCAGCAGCCCGGGGGCTAGCGGGAGGTACGAGCAGTACTTC.